What follows is one TCR beta chain and its context. These data originate in a study of T-cell reconstitution after alpha-beta-depleted transplantation in children. Preparation of the TCRbeta library involved a method that used unique molecular identifiers. TCRdb re-called the PCR reads with MiXCR, one entry per CDR3 protein. The table lists around 960,000 distinct CDR3 sequences, roughly 31% of them singletons, with approximately 30% in the top ten. The V segment lost 5 bases and the J segment 10 bases; nucleotides outside the gene matches: 22. CDR3 length equals 18 residues. V usage is TRBV12-3 or TRBV12-4 and J usage is TRBJ1-4; 7 bases align to TRBD1. The sequences come from PBMCs, mostly from graft donor cells, collected 360 days after TCRalphabeta/CD19-depleted stem cell transplant. This TCR was recovered from a boy less than two years old who had a stem cell transplant for SCID, so the T cells may come from the graft donor. The CDR3 here is CASSRPALGRGTYGKLFF. CDR3 in DNA: TGTGCCAGCAGTCGCCCCGCCCTGGGCAGGGGGACCTATGGAAAACTGTTTTTT.